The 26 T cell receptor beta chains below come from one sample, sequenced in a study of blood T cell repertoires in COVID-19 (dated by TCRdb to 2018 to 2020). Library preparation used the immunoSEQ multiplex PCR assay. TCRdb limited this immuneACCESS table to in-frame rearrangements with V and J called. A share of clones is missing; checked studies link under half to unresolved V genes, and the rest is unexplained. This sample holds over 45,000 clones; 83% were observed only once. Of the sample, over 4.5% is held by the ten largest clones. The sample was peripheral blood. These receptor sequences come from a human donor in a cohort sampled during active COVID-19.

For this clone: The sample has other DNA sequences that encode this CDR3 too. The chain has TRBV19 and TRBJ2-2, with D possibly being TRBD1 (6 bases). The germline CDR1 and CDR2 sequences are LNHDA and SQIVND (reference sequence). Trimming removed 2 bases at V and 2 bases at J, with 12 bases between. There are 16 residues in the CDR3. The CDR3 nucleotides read TGTGCCAGTAGTATACTGGGGGCCAGTAACACCGGGGAGCTGTTTTTT. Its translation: CASSILGASNTGELFF.

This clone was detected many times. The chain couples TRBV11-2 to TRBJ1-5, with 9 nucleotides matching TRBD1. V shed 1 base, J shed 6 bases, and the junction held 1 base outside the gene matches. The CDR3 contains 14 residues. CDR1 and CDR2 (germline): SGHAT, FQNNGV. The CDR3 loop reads CASSLGQGGQPQHF. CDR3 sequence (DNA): TGTGCCAGCAGCTTAGGACAGGGGGGTCAGCCCCAGCATTTT. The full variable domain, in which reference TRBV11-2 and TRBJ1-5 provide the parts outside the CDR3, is EAGVAQSPRYKIIEKRQSVAFWCNPISGHATLYWYQQILGQGPKLLIQFQNNGVVDDSQLPKDRFSAERLKGVDSTLKIQPAKLEDSAVYLCASSLGQGGQPQHFGDGTRLSIL.

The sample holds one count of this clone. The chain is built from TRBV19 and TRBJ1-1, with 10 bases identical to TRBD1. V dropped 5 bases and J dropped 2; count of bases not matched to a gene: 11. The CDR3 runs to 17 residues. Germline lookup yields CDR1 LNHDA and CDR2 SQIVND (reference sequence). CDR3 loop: CASSRDPGTGANTEAFF. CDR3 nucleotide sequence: TGTGCCAGTAGTCGAGATCCCGGGACAGGGGCCAACACTGAAGCTTTCTTT.

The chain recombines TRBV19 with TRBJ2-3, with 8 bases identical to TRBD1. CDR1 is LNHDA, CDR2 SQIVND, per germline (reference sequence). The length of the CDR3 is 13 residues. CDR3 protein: CAGSRGHGDTQYF. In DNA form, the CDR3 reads TGTGCAGGAAGCAGGGGGCATGGAGATACGCAGTATTTT.

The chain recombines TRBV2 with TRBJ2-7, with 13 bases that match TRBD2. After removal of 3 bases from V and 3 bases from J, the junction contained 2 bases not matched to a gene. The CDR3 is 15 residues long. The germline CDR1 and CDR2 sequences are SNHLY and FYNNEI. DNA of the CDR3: TGTGCCAGCAGTGAGAGACTAGCGGGGGGCTACGAGCAGTACTTC. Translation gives CASSERLAGGYEQYF. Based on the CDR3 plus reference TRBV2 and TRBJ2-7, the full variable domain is EPEVTQTPSHQVTQMGQEVILRCVPISNHLYFYWYRQILGQKVEFLVSFYNNEISEKSEIFDDQFSVERPDGSNFTLKIRSTKLEDSAMYFCASSERLAGGYEQYFGPGTRLTVT.

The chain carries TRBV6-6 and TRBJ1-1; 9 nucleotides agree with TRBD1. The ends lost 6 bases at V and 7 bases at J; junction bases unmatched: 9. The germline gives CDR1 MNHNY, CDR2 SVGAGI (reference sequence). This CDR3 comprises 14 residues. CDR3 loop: CASSPMGQGGEAFF. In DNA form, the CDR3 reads TGTGCCAGCAGCCCGATGGGACAGGGCGGTGAAGCTTTCTTT.

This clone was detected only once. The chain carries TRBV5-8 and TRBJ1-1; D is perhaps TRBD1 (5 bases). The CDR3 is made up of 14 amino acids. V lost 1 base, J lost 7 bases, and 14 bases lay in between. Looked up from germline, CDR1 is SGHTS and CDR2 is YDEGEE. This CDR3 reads CASSLRQRTGEAFF. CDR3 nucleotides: TGTGCCAGCAGCTTGAGGCAAAGAACAGGTGAAGCTTTCTTT. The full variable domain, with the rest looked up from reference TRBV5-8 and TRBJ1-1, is EAGVTQSPTHLIKTRGQQATLRCSPISGHTSVYWYQQALGLGLQFLLWYDEGEERNRGNFPPRFSGRQFPNYSSELNVNALELEDSALYLCASSLRQRTGEAFFGQGTRLTVV.

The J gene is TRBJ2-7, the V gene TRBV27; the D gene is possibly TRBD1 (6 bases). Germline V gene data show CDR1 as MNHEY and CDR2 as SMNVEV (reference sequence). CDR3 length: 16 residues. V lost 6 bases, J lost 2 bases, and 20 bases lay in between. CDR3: CASSPSWGPFPYEQYF. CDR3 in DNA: TGTGCCAGCAGCCCCTCGTGGGGGCCCTTTCCCTACGAGCAGTACTTC.

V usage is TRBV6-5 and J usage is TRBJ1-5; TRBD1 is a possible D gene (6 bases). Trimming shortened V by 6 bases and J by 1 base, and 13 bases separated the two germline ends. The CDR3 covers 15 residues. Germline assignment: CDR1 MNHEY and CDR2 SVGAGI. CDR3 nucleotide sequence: TGTGCCAGCAGCCAAGACAGGCTGAGCAATCAGCCCCAGCATTTT. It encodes CASSQDRLSNQPQHF.

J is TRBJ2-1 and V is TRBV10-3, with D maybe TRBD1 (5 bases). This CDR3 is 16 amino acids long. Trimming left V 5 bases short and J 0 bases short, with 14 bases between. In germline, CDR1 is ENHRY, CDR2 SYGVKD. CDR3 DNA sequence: TGTGCCATCAGTACTCAGGGATTCCACTCCTACAATGAGCAGTTCTTC. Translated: CAISTQGFHSYNEQFF.

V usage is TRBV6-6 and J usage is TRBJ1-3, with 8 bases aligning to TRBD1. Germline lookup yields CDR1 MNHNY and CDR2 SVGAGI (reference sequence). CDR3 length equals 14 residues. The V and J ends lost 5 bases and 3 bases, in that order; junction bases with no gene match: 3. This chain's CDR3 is CASSQTGVGNTIYF. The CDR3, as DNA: TGTGCCAGCAGTCAGACAGGGGTTGGAAACACCATATATTTT.

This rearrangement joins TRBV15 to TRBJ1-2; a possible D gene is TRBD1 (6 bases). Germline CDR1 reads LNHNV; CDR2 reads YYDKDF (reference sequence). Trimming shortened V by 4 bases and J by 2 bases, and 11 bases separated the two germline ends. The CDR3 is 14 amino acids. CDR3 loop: CATSTQGTNYGYTF. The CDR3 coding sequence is TGTGCCACCAGCACTCAGGGGACCAACTATGGCTACACCTTC.

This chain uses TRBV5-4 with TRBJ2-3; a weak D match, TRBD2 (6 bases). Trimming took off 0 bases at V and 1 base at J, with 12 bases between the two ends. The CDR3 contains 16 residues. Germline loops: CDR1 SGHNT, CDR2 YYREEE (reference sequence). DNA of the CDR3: TGTGCCAGCAGCTTGGTATCGGCTAGCGGCACAGATACGCAGTATTTT. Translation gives CASSLVSASGTDTQYF. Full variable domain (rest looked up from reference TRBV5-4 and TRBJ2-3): ETGVTQSPTHLIKTRGQQVTLRCSSQSGHNTVSWYQQALGQGPQFIFQYYREEENGRGNFPPRFSGLQFPNYSSELNVNALELDDSALYLCASSLVSASGTDTQYFGPGTRLTVL.

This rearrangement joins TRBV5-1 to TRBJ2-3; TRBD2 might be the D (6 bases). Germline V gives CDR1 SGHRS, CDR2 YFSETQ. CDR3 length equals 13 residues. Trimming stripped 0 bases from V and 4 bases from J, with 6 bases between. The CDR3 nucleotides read TGCGCCAGCAGCTTGGGGGGGGCAGATACGCAGTATTTT. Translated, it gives CASSLGGADTQYF. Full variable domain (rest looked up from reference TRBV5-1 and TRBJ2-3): KAGVTQTPRYLIKTRGQQVTLSCSPISGHRSVSWYQQTPGQGLQFLFEYFSETQRNKGNFPGRFSGRQFSNSRSEMNVSTLELGDSALYLCASSLGGADTQYFGPGTRLTVL.

The CDR3 DNA follows: TGTGCCAGCAGCTTAGCAGGTGGTAGTGTCGAGACCCAGTACTTC. It encodes CASSLAGGSVETQYF. The chain couples TRBV11-2 to TRBJ2-5, with D unclear. The ends were cut back, 1 base at V and 5 bases at J, with 14 bases in the middle. Germline V gene data show CDR1 as SGHAT and CDR2 as FQNNGV. The CDR3 contains 15 residues.

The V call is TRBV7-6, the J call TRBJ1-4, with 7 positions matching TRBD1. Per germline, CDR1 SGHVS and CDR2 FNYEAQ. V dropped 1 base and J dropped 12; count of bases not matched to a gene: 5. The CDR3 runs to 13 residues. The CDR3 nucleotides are TGTGCCAGCAGCTTAGTGGGGCAGGGGGAACTGTTTTTT. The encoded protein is CASSLVGQGELFF.

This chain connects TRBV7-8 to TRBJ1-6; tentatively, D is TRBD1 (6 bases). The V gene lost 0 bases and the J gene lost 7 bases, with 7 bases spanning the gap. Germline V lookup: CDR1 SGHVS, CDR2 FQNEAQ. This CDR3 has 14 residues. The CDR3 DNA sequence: TGTGCCAGCAGCTTAGCGGACAGAAATTCACCCCTCCACTTT. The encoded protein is CASSLADRNSPLHF.

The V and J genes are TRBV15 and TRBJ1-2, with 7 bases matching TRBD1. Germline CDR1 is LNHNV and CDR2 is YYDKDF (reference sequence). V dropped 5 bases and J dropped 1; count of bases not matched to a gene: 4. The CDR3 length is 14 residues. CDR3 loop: CATSARQGNYGYTF. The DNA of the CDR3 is TGTGCCACCAGCGCCCGACAGGGTAACTATGGCTACACCTTC. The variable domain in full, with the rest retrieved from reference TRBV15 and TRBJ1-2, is DAMVIQNPRYQVTQFGKPVTLSCSQTLNHNVMYWYQQKSSQAPKLLFHYYDKDFNNEADTPDNFQSRRPNTSFCFLDIRSPGLGDTAMYLCATSARQGNYGYTFGSGTRLTVV.

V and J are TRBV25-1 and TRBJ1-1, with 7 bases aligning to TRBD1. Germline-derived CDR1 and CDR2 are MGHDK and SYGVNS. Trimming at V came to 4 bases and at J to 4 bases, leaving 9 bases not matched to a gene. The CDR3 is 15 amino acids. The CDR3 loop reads CASSATGTAATEAFF. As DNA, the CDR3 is TGTGCCAGCAGTGCAACCGGGACAGCCGCCACTGAAGCTTTCTTT.

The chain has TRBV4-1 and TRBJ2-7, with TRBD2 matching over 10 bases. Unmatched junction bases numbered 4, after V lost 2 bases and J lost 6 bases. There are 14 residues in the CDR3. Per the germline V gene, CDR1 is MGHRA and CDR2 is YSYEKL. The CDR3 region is CASSQLAGVGEQYF. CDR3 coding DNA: TGCGCCAGCAGCCAACTAGCGGGGGTGGGCGAGCAGTACTTC.

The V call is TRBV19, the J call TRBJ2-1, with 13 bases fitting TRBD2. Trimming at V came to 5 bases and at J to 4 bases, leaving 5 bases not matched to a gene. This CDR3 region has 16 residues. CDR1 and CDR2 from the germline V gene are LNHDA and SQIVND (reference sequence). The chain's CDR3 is CASSSTSGGAYNEQFF. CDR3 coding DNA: TGTGCCAGTAGTTCAACTAGCGGGGGGGCTTACAATGAGCAGTTCTTC.

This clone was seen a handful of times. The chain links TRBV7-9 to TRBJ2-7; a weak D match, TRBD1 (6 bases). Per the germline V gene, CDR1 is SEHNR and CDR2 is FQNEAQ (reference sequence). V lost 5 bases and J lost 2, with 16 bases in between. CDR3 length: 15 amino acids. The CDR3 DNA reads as TGTGCCAGCAGCGGCCAACGGACAGACCCCTACGAGCAGTACTTC. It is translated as CASSGQRTDPYEQYF.

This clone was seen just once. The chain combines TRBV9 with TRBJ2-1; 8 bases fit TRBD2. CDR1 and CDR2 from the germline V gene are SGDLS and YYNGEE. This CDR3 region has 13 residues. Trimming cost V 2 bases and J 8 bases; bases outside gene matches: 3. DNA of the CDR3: TGTGCCAGCAGCGTGCGGGGGGTCGATGAGCAGTTCTTC. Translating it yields CASSVRGVDEQFF. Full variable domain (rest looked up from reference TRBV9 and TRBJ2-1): DSGVTQTPKHLITATGQRVTLRCSPRSGDLSVYWYQQSLDQGLQFLIQYYNGEERAKGNILERFSAQQFPDLHSELNLSSLELGDSALYFCASSVRGVDEQFFGPGTRLTVL.

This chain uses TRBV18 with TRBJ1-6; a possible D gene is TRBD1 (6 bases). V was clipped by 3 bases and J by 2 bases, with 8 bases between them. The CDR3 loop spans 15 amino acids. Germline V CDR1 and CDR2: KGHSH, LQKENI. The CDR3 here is CASSPGTTYNSPLHF. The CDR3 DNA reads TGTGCCAGCTCACCCGGGACAACCTATAATTCACCCCTCCACTTT.

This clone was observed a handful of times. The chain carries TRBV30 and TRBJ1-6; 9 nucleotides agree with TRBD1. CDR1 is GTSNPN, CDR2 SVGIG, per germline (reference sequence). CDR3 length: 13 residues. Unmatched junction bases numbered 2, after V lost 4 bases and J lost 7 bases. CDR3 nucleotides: TGTGCCTGGACAGGACAGGGGAATTCACCCCTCCACTTT. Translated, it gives CAWTGQGNSPLHF.

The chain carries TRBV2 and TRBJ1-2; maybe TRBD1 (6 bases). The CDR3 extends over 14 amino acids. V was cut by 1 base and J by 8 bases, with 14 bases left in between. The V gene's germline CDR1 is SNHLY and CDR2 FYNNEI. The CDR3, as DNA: TGTGCCAGCAGTGAAGTTCGGGGGGCGGGCGGCTACACCTTC. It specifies CASSEVRGAGGYTF.